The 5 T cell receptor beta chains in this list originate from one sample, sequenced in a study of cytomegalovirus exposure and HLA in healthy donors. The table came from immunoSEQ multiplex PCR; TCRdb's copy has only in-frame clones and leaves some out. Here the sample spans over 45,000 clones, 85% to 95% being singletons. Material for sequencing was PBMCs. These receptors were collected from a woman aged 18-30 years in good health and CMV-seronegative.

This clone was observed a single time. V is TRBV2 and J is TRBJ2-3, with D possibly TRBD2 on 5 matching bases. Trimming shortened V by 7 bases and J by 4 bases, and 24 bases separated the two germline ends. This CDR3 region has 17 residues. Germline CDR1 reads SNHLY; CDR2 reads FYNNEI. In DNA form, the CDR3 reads TGTGCCAGCATCAAAGGCTGGACTTCGTCTGCTTCAGATACGCAGTATTTT. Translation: CASIKGWTSSASDTQYF.

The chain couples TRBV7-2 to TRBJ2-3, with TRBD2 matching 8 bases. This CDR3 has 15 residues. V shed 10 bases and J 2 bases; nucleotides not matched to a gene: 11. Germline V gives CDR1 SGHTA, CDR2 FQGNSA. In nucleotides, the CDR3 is TGTGCCACCTCCCAGACGGGGGGGCCCACAGATACGCAGTATTTT. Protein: CATSQTGGPTDTQYF.

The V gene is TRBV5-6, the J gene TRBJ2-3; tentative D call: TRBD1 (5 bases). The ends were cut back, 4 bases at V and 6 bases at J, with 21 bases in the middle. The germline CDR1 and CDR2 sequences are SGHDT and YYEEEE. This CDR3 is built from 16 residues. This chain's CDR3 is CASSPGGASPGDTQYF. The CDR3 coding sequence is TGTGCCAGCAGCCCCGGTGGGGCCTCCCCCGGGGATACGCAGTATTTT.

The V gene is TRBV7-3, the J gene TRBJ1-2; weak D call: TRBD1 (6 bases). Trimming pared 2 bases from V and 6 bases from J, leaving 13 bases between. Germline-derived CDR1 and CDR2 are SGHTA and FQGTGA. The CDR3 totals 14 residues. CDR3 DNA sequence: TGTGCCAGCAGCTTAGAACAGGGTGGACATGGCTACACCTTC. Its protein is CASSLEQGGHGYTF.

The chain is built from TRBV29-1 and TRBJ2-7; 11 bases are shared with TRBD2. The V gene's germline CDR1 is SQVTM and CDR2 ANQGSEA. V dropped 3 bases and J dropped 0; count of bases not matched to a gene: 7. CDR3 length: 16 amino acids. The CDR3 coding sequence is TGCAGCGTTGAGGGCTTTGGGACTAGCGGCTCCTACGAGCAGTACTTC. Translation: CSVEGFGTSGSYEQYF.